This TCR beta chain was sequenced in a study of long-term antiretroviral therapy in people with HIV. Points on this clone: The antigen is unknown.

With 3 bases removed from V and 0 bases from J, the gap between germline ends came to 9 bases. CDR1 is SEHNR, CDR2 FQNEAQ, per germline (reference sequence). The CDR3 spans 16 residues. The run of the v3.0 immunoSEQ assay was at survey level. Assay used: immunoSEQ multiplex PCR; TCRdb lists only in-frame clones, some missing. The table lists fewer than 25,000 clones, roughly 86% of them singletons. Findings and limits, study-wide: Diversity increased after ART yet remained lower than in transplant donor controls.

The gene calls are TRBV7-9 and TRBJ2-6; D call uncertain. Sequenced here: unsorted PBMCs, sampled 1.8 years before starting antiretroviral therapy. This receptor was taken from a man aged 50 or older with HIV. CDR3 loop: CASSLAASSGANVLTF. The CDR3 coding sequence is TGTGCCAGCAGCTTGGCGGCCAGCTCTGGGGCCAACGTCCTGACTTTC. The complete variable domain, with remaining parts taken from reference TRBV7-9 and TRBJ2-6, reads DTGVSQNPRHKITKRGQNVTFRCDPISEHNRLYWYRQTLGQGPEFLTYFQNEAQLEKSRLLSDRFSAERPKGSFSTLEIQRTEQGDSAMYLCASSLAASSGANVLTFGAGSRLTVL.